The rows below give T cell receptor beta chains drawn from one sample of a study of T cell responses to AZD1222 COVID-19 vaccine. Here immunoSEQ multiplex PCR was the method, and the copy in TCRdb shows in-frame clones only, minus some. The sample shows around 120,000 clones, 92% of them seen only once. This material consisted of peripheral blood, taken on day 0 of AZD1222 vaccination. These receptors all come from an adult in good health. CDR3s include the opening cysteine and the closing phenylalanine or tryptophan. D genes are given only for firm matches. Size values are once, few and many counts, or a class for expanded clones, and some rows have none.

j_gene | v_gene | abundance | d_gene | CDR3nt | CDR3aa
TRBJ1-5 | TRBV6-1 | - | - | TGTGCCAGCAGTGAAGACCGGTGGGGGCGTCAGCCCCAGCATTTT | CASSEDRWGRQPQHF
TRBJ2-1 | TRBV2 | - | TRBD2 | TGTGCCAGCAGGCTAGCGGGGGGGCCACTGAATGAGCAGTTCTTC | CASRLAGGPLNEQFF
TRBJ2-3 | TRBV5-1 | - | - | TGCGCCAGCAGCCCCTTGAGGGGCCGCACAGATACGCAGTATTTT | CASSPLRGRTDTQYF
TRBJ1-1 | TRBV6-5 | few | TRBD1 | TGTGCCAGCACCGAAGAAGGGACAGCGAACACTGAAGCTTTCTTT | CASTEEGTANTEAFF
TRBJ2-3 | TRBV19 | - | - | TGTGCCAGTAGTATAACGGGGACAGATACGCAGTATTTT | CASSITGTDTQYF
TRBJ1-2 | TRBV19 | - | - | TGTGCCAGTAGTATTGGTAACTCGGTCTATGGCTACACCTTC | CASSIGNSVYGYTF
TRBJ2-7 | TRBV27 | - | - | TGTGCCAGCAGCCCGGACAGAATCTACGAGCAGTACTTC | CASSPDRIYEQYF
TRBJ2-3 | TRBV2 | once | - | TGTGCCAGCACTAGAACCGGGGGCACAGATACGCAGTATTTT | CASTRTGGTDTQYF
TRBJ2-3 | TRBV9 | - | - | TGTGCCAGCAGCCCCAGCGCAGGGTCGGATACGCAGTATTTT | CASSPSAGSDTQYF
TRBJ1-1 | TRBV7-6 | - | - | TGTGCCAGCAGCCCCCTCGCCGGTGCGGGGAATGGTGAAGCTTTCTTT | CASSPLAGAGNGEAFF
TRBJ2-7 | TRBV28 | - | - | TGTGCCAGCAGTAGTGGCGGACGGTACGAGCAGTACTTC | CASSSGGRYEQYF
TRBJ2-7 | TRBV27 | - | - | TGTGCCAGCAGTTTACTAGGGACTGGAATGGACGAGCAGTACTTC | CASSLLGTGMDEQYF
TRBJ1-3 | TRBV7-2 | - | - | TGTGCCAGCAGCTTTGCGGCCTTTTCTGGAAACACCATATATTTT | CASSFAAFSGNTIYF
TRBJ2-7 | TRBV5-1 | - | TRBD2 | TGCGCCAGCAGCTTGACTAGCGGCACGTACGAGCAGTACTTC | CASSLTSGTYEQYF
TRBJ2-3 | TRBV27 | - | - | TGTGCCAGCACCAGAGGGGGGGGCCTTCTTAATACGCAGTATTTT | CASTRGGGLLNTQYF
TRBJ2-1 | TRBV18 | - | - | TGTGCCAGCTCACTTTCGGCCCCGAGCTCCTACAATGAGCAGTTCTTC | CASSLSAPSSYNEQFF
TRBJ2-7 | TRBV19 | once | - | TGTGCCAGTAGTATATCGTCGGGACCCTTCACCTACGAGCAGTACTTC | CASSISSGPFTYEQYF
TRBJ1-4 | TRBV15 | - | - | TGTGCCACCAGCAGAGGAACTAATGAAAAACTGTTTTTT | CATSRGTNEKLFF
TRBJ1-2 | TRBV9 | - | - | TGTGCCAGCAGCGAGGGGGGCCGGAATGGCTACACCTTC | CASSEGGRNGYTF
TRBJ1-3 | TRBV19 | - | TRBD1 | TGTGCCAGTAGGGACAGGGGGCTTGGAAACACCATATATTTT | CASRDRGLGNTIYF
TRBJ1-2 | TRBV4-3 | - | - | TGCGCCAGCAGCCAAGTGCACAGACCTTCAGGAGGCTACACCTTC | CASSQVHRPSGGYTF
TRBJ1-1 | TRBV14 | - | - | TGTGCCAGCAGCCATCACGGGACAAGGGACCAGAACACTGAAGCTTTCTTT | CASSHHGTRDQNTEAFF
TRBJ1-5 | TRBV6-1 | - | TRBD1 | TGTGCCAGCAGTGAATGGGACAGCTCAAGATCATCGCCCCAGCATTTT | CASSEWDSSRSSPQHF
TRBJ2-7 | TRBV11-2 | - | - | TGTGCCAGCAGCTCGGGACCTCTCAGCTACGAGCAGTACTTC | CASSSGPLSYEQYF
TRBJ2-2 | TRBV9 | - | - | TGTGCCAGCAGCGCCCTTCTTGCCGGGGAGCTGTTTTTT | CASSALLAGELFF
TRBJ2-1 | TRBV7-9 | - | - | TGTGCCAGCAGCCCCCCCGGACAGAGCTATTACAATGAGCAGTTCTTC | CASSPPGQSYYNEQFF
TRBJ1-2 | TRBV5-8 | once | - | TGTGCCAGCAGCCTCAAGGGACGCTACACCTTC | CASSLKGRYTF
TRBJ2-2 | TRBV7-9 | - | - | TGTGCCAGCAGCTTCGGGCGGACCGGGGAGCTGTTTTTT | CASSFGRTGELFF
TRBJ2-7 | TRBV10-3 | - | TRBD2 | TGTGCCATCAGTGGTCGGACTAGCGGGAGGCCGAACTCCTACGAGCAGTACTTC | CAISGRTSGRPNSYEQYF
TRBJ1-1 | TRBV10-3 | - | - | TGTGCCATCAGTGAGGAGGGGGGGAGGGCTGAAGCTTTCTTT | CAISEEGGRAEAFF
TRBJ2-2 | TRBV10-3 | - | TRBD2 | TGTGCCATCACCCGGACTAGCGGGAGGACAGGCACCGGGGAGCTGTTTTTT | CAITRTSGRTGTGELFF
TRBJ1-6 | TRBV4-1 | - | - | TGCGCCAGCAGCCCGTACAAGGAGGGTGGTTCACCCCTCCACTTT | CASSPYKEGGSPLHF
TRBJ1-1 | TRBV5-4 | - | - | TGTGCCAGCAGCTTGGGTGCAGGGTTGGGCATGAACACTGAAGCTTTCTTT | CASSLGAGLGMNTEAFF
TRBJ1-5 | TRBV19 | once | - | TGTGCCAGTAGCCGCGTGACCGTGAATAGCAATCAGCCCCAGCATTTT | CASSRVTVNSNQPQHF
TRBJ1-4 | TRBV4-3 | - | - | TGCGCCAGCAGCCAAGAGGTCCCTGGAACTAATGAAAAACTGTTTTTT | CASSQEVPGTNEKLFF
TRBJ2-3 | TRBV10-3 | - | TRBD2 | TGTGCCACCCGGCGACTAGCGGGAGTCCGGCACGGGGATACGCAGTATTTT | CATRRLAGVRHGDTQYF
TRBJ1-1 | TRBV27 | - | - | TGTGCCAGCAGTTTATCGATTATCGGAGGAATGAACACTGAAGCTTTCTTT | CASSLSIIGGMNTEAFF
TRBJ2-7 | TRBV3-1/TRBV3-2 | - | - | TGTGCCAGCAGCCATGGGGGTGACGAGCAGTACTTC | CASSHGGDEQYF
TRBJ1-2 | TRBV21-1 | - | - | TGTGCCAGCAACCAATATGGCTACACCTTC | CASNQYGYTF
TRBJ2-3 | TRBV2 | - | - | TGTGCCAGCAGTGGGGGGGGCACAGATACGCAGTATTTT | CASSGGGTDTQYF
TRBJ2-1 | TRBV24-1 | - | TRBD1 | TGTGCCACCAGTGATTCGAGAGGACAGGGAAACAATGAGCAGTTCTTC | CATSDSRGQGNNEQFF
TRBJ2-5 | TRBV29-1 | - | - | TGCAGCGTTGACCTGGCCCAAGAGACCCAGTACTTC | CSVDLAQETQYF
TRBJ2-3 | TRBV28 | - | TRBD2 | TGTGCCAGCAGTTTGGGGACTAGGGTGAGCTTT | CASSLGTRVSF
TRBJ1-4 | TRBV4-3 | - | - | TGCGCCAGCAGCCAAGATCATATGGGAATGAGGCCTAATGAAAAACTGTTTTTT | CASSQDHMGMRPNEKLFF
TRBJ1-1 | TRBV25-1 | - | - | TGTGCCAGCAGTGAATATTTTAACAGTGGGACTGAAGCTTTCTTT | CASSEYFNSGTEAFF
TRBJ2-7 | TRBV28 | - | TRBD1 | TGTGCCAGCAGTTTGAAGGACAGGGTCAACGAGCAGTACTTC | CASSLKDRVNEQYF
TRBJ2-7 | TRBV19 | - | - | TGTGCCAGTGGCTCGGGGAACTACGAGCAGTACTTC | CASGSGNYEQYF
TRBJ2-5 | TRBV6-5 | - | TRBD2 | TGTGCCAGCAGGACTGCGGGACTAGCGACGGAGACCCAGTACTTC | CASRTAGLATETQYF
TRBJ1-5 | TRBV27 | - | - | TGTGCCAGCAGTCCCGGAGGGGTCAATCAGCCCCAGCATTTT | CASSPGGVNQPQHF
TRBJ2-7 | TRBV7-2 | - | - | TGTGCCAGCAGCCCCCATCGGGACGGAATCTACGAGCAGTACTTC | CASSPHRDGIYEQYF
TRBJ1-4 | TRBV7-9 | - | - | TGTGCCAGCAGCCGTTCCGGGACCCTTGAAAAACTGTTTTTT | CASSRSGTLEKLFF
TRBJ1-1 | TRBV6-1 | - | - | TGTGCCAGCAGTGAAGTCCGGCGGGGCTCGGGAGCTTTCTTT | CASSEVRRGSGAFF
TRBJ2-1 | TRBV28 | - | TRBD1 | TGTGCCAGCAGACGAATAGCTCTACCGGGACAGGGGTACGATGAGCAGTTCTTC | CASRRIALPGQGYDEQFF